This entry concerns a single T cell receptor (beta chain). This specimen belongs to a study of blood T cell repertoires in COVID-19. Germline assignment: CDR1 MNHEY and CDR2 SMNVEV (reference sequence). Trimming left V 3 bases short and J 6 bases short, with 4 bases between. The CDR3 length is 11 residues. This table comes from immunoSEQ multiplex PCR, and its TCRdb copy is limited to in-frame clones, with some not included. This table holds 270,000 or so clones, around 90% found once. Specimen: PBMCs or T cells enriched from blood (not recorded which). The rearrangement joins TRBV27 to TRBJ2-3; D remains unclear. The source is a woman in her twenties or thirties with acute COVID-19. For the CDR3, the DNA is TGTGCCAGCAGTTTCCGTGATACGCAGTATTTT. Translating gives CASSFRDTQYF.